This T cell receptor (beta chain) is from a study of identical twins. Study results and limitations: Abundant cord blood beta clonotypes carried fewer insertions; memory repertoires showed none.

cDNA molecules carried unique molecular identifiers, and template switching added a universal primer site. TCRdb independently ran MiXCR on the 5' RACE reads; one entry per CDR3 protein. The repertoire holds about 240,000 distinct CDR3 sequences, with about 11% as singletons. CDR1 and CDR2 (germline): MNHNS, SASEGT. V was cut by 6 bases and J by 4 bases, with 12 bases left in between. CDR3 length: 14 amino acids. The sample holds many counts of this clonotype. Its antigen is not known. Sequencing used memory T cells sorted from blood. V gene TRBV6-1 combines with J gene TRBJ2-2; weak D call: TRBD2 (6 bases). This receptor was taken from a man aged 50 to 59 in good health. CDR3 in amino acids: CASSRGTSTGELFF. CDR3 sequence (DNA): TGTGCCAGCAGCCGCGGGACTTCCACCGGGGAGCTGTTTTTT.